This T cell receptor (beta chain) derives from a study of cytomegalovirus exposure and HLA in healthy donors. The V and J ends lost 2 bases and 0 bases, in that order; junction bases with no gene match: 3. This CDR3 has 15 amino acids. Germline CDR1 reads MNHNY; CDR2 reads SVGAGI (reference sequence). In regard to this clone: Its specificity is not known.

Study-wide findings and caveats: Later analysis revealed greater clonal expansion in HLA-associated TCR beta chains than in equally common others. For most TCR beta V segments, an earlier analysis put the productive rate at about 87% or about 30% of the time.

This PCR relied on a set of 60 Vbeta primers and 13 Jbeta primers. Here immunoSEQ multiplex PCR was the method, and the copy in TCRdb shows in-frame clones only, minus some. This sample yields about 110,000 clones, of which 80% to 85% are seen a single time; 6.5% to 8.5% belongs to the top ten. The sample consisted of PBMCs. The V call is TRBV6-6, the J call TRBJ2-7, with TRBD2 matching 8 bases. This TCR was recovered from a man younger than 45 in good health and CMV-seropositive. The CDR3, as DNA: TGTGCCAGCAGTTACGGGCGGGGGGCCTCCTACGAGCAGTACTTC. Protein product: CASSYGRGASYEQYF.